A single sample is the source of the 17 T cell receptor beta chains below, sequenced in a study of blood T cell repertoires in COVID-19. This table comes from immunoSEQ multiplex PCR, and its TCRdb copy is limited to in-frame clones, with some not included. Of about 120,000 clones listed, 85% to 90% are singletons. The sequenced material came from peripheral blood. The receptor source for this set is a woman aged 60 to 75 with COVID-19, enrolled during active disease.

This chain connects TRBV4-3 to TRBJ2-6; D is perhaps TRBD1 (6 bases). Trimming removed 0 bases at V and 2 bases at J, with 11 bases between. Looked up from germline, CDR1 is LGHNA and CDR2 is YSLEER. The CDR3 is 17 residues long. The CDR3 is CASSQDGGPAGANVLTF. For the CDR3, the DNA is TGCGCCAGCAGCCAAGATGGGGGCCCGGCTGGGGCCAACGTCCTGACTTTC.

This clone was seen only a few times. CDR3 protein: CATSGLAVTNEQFF. The CDR3 DNA sequence: TGTGCCACCTCGGGACTAGCGGTGACTAATGAGCAGTTCTTC. V gene TRBV19 combines with J gene TRBJ2-1; 11 nucleotides agree with TRBD2. J lost 7 bases, V lost 10 bases, and 9 bases had no gene match. There are 14 residues in the CDR3. Germline V lookup: CDR1 LNHDA, CDR2 SQIVND (reference sequence).

The genes are TRBV3-1 (or the pseudogene TRBV3-2) and TRBJ2-2; possible D gene TRBD1, 6 bases. Germline CDR1 is LGHDT and CDR2 is YNNKEL (reference sequence). Trimming pared 4 bases from V and 0 bases from J, leaving 12 bases between. The CDR3 sequence is 16 residues long. Here the CDR3 reads CASSRNRVTNTGELFF. DNA for the CDR3: TGTGCCAGCAGCCGGAACAGGGTTACGAACACCGGGGAGCTGTTTTTT.

V is TRBV15 and J is TRBJ1-6; tentatively, D is TRBD1 (6 bases). Trimming left V 0 bases short and J 13 bases short, with 13 bases between. The V gene's germline CDR1 is LNHNV and CDR2 YYDKDF (reference sequence). The CDR3 extends over 14 amino acids. The CDR3 region is CATSRDRGLGPLHF. The CDR3 nucleotides are TGTGCCACCAGCAGAGATAGGGGGTTAGGGCCCCTCCACTTT.

V usage is TRBV29-1 and J usage is TRBJ1-2; 7 nucleotides align to TRBD1. The CDR3 is made up of 12 amino acids. With V trimmed by 3 bases and J by 5 bases, 3 bases remained unmatched. The V gene's germline CDR1 is SQVTM and CDR2 ANQGSEA. In DNA form, the CDR3 reads TGCAGCGTTGAGGACAGGAGGTATGGCTACACCTTC. Translating it yields CSVEDRRYGYTF.

The rearrangement links TRBV4-2 to TRBJ2-2; 7 bases are shared with TRBD2. The CDR3 has 16 amino acids. Trimming took 3 bases from V and 5 from J; bases not matched to a gene: 9. Germline CDR1 and CDR2: LGHNA and YNFKEQ. Here the CDR3 reads CASSQRSGTTTGELFF. CDR3 nucleotide sequence: TGTGCCAGCAGCCAGCGCTCCGGGACTACGACCGGGGAGCTGTTTTTT.

The V and J genes are TRBV25-1 and TRBJ2-1; 12 nucleotides match TRBD2. The CDR3 is 16 residues long. The germline gives CDR1 MGHDK, CDR2 SYGVNS. Losses at the gene ends were 1 base for V and 9 bases for J; bases not matched to a gene: 7. The CDR3 nucleotides are TGTGCCAGCAGTGAATTCGGACTAGCGGGGAAGATTGAGCAGTTCTTC. This gives the protein CASSEFGLAGKIEQFF.

The chain links TRBV5-1 to TRBJ1-1; TRBD1 agrees at 7 bases. Per the germline V gene, CDR1 is SGHRS and CDR2 is YFSETQ. The CDR3 has 14 residues. The junction had 6 bases not matched to a gene; V was cut back by 6 bases and J by 1 base. CDR3 amino acids: CASKEGAQNTEAFF. The CDR3 DNA reads TGCGCCAGCAAGGAGGGGGCCCAGAACACTGAAGCTTTCTTT.

The J gene is TRBJ2-5, the V gene TRBV7-2; TRBD2 agrees at 9 bases. Germline V gene data show CDR1 as SGHTA and CDR2 as FQGNSA. J lost 7 bases, V lost 8 bases, and 11 bases had no gene match. This CDR3 has 14 residues. The CDR3 loop reads CASAPGGGAGTQYF. CDR3 sequence (DNA): TGTGCCAGCGCGCCTGGCGGGGGGGCGGGGACCCAGTACTTC.

The chain combines TRBV20-1 with TRBJ1-5; D uncertain. V lost 3 bases and J 3 bases, leaving 18 bases between the germline ends. Per the germline V gene, CDR1 is DFQATT and CDR2 is SNEGSKA (reference sequence). The CDR3 length is 16 residues. The CDR3 here is CSASYSGSLPNQPQHF. CDR3 in DNA: TGCAGTGCTAGTTATTCGGGATCCCTTCCCAATCAGCCCCAGCATTTT.

This chain joins TRBV2 and TRBJ1-2, with 8 bases lining up with TRBD1. Losses at the gene ends were 0 bases for V and 2 bases for J; bases not matched to a gene: 2. Per the germline V gene, CDR1 is SNHLY and CDR2 is FYNNEI. CDR3 length: 15 amino acids. For the CDR3, the DNA is TGTGCCAGCAGTGAAGCGCAGGGGGCAAACTATGGCTACACCTTC. It is translated as CASSEAQGANYGYTF.

This rearrangement joins TRBV11-2 to TRBJ2-7; a possible D gene is TRBD1 (6 bases). From germline, CDR1 is SGHAT and CDR2 FQNNGV. V lost 1 base, J lost 2 bases, and 18 bases lay in between. The CDR3 runs 17 residues. The chain's CDR3 is CASSLVAFGAGAYEQYF. The CDR3 DNA reads as TGTGCCAGCAGCTTAGTCGCGTTCGGGGCAGGGGCCTACGAGCAGTACTTC.

The chain recombines TRBV4-3 with TRBJ2-3; TRBD1 aligns across 7 bases. V lost 0 bases to trimming and J lost 2 bases; unmatched junction nucleotides: 8. This CDR3 region has 17 residues. Germline V gives CDR1 LGHNA, CDR2 YSLEER. The CDR3 reads CASSQDIQGFLTDTQYF. As DNA, the CDR3 is TGCGCCAGCAGCCAAGACATACAGGGGTTCCTCACAGATACGCAGTATTTT.

This chain uses TRBV5-8 with TRBJ1-1; 10 bases fit TRBD1. V gave up 3 bases and J gave up 6 bases; unmatched junction bases: 2. CDR3 length: 13 amino acids. The germline V gene has CDR1 SGHTS and CDR2 YDEGEE. CDR3 sequence (DNA): TGTGCCAGCAGCTGGGGGACAGGGGCTGAAGCTTTCTTT. Amino acid sequence: CASSWGTGAEAFF.

This clone came up once. The chain recombines TRBV5-1 with TRBJ2-3; 8 bases are a match to TRBD2. The CDR3 has 15 amino acids. Germline lookup yields CDR1 SGHRS and CDR2 YFSETQ. V was clipped by 5 bases and J by 0 bases; unmatched bases: 5. CDR3 in amino acids: CASRSGLASTDTQYF. The CDR3 nucleotides read TGCGCCAGCAGATCAGGACTAGCTAGCACAGATACGCAGTATTTT.

This clone was seen a single time. CDR3 in amino acids: CASSLWALTAGKVQETQYF. CDR3 bases: TGTGCCAGCAGTTTATGGGCCCTGACGGCGGGGAAGGTCCAAGAGACCCAGTACTTC. The J gene is TRBJ2-5, the V gene TRBV27, with D maybe TRBD2 (6 bases). Germline CDR1 MNHEY, CDR2 SMNVEV (reference sequence). Trimming left V 1 base short and J 1 base short, with 22 bases between. The CDR3 contains 19 residues.

The J gene is TRBJ1-4, the V gene TRBV7-8, with D perhaps TRBD1 (5 bases). The germline gives CDR1 SGHVS, CDR2 FQNEAQ. With 5 bases removed from V and 1 base from J, the gap between germline ends came to 11 bases. There are 15 residues in the CDR3. The CDR3 region is CASSRLGGTNEKLFF. The CDR3 bases are TGTGCCAGCAGCCGGTTGGGGGGAACTAATGAAAAACTGTTTTTT.